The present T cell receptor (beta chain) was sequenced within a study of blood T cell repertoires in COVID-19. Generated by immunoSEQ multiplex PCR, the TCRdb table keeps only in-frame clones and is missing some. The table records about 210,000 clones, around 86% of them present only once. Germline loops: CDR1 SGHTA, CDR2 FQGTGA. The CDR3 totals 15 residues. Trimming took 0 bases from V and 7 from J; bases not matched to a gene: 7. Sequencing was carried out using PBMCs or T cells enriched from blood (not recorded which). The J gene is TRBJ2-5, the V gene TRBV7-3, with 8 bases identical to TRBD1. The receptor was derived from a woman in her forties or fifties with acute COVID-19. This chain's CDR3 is CASSLTQGQGMTQYF. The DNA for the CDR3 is TGTGCCAGCAGCTTAACCCAAGGACAGGGAATGACCCAGTACTTC.